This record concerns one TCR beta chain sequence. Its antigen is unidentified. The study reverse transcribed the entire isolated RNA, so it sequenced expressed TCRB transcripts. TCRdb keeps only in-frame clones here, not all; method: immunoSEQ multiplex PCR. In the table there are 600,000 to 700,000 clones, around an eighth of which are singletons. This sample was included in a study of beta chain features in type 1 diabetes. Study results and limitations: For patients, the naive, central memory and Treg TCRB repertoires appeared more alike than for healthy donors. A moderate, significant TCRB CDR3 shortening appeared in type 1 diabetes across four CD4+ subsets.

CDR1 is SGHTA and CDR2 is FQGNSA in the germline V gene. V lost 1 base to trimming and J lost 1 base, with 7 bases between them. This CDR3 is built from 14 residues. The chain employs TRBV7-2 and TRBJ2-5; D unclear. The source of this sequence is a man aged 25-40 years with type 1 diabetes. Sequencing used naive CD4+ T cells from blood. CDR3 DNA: TGTGCCAGCAGCTTAGGTCAGGTCCAAGAGACCCAGTACTTC. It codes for CASSLGQVQETQYF. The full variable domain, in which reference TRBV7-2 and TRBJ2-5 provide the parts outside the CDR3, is GAGVSQSPSNKVTEKGKDVELRCDPISGHTALYWYRQSLGQGLEFLIYFQGNSAPDKSGLPSDRFSAERTGGSVSTLTIQRTQQEDSAVYLCASSLGQVQETQYFGPGTRLLVL.